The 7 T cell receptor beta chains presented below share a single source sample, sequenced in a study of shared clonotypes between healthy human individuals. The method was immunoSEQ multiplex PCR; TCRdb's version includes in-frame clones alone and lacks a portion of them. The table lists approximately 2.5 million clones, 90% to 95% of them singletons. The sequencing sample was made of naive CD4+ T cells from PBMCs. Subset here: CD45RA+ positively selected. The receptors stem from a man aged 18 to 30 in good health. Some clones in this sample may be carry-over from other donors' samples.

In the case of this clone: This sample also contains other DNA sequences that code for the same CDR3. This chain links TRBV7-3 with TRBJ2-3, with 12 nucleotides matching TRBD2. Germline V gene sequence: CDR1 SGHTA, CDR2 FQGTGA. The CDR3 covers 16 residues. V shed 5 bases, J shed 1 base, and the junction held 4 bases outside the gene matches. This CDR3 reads CASSPRLAGGTDTQYF. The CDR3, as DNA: TGTGCCAGCAGCCCCCGACTAGCGGGAGGCACAGATACGCAGTATTTT.

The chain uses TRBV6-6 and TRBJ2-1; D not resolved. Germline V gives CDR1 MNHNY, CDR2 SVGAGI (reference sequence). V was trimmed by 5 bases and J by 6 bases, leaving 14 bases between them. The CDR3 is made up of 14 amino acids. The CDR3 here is CASSQRWASNEQFF. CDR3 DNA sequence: TGTGCCAGCAGTCAGCGATGGGCTAGCAATGAGCAGTTCTTC.

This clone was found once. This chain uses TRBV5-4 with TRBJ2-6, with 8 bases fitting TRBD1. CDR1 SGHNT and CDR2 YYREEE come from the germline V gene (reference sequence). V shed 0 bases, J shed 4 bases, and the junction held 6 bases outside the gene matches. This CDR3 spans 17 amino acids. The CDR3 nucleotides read TGTGCCAGCAGCTTGGAAGGCAGGGGGCTCGGGGCCAACGTCCTGACTTTC. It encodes CASSLEGRGLGANVLTF.

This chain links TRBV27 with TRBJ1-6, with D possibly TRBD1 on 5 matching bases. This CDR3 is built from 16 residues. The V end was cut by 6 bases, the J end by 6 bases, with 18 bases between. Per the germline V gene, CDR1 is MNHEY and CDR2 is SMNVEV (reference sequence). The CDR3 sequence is CASRQYQGASNSPLHF. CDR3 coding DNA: TGTGCCAGCAGGCAATACCAGGGAGCGAGTAATTCACCCCTCCACTTT.

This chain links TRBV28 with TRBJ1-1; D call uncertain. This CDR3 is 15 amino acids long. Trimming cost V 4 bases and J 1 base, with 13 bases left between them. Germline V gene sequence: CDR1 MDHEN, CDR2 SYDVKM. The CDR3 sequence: CASSSPGVANTEAFF. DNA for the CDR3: TGTGCCAGCAGTTCCCCTGGGGTTGCGAACACTGAAGCTTTCTTT.

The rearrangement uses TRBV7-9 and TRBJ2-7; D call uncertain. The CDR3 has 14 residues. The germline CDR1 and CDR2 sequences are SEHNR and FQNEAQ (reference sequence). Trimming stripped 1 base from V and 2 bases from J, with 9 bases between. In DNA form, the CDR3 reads TGTGCCAGCAGCTTAGAGACGCGAGCCTACGAGCAGTACTTC. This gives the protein CASSLETRAYEQYF.

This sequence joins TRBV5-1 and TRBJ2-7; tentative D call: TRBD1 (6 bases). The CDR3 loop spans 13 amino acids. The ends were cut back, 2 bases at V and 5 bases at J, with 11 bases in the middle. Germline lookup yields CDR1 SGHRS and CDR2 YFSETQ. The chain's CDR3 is CASSLTGFHEQYF. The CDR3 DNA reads TGCGCCAGCAGCTTAACAGGGTTCCACGAGCAGTACTTC.